There are a few counts of the clone carrying this T cell receptor (beta chain). The CDR3 covers 13 residues. V was shortened by 4 bases and J by 7 bases, with 11 bases between the two germline ends. From germline, CDR1 is MNHNS and CDR2 SASEGT. The sample originates from a study of technical replicates of blood from several donors. Generated by immunoSEQ multiplex PCR, the TCRdb table keeps only in-frame clones and is missing some. Here the sample spans 100,000 or so clones, roughly 96% being singletons. This chain uses TRBV6-1 with TRBJ2-1; D might be TRBD1 (6 bases). The material sequenced was T cells isolated from PBMCs. This clonotype was sampled from a human donor in good health. The CDR3 DNA reads TGTGCCAGCAGTGTTTTTCAGGGGAATGAGCAGTTCTTC. This gives the protein CASSVFQGNEQFF.